These 18 T cell receptor beta chains came from one sample sequenced in a study of blood T cell repertoires in COVID-19. TCRdb's copy holds only in-frame clones and misses some; the assay was immunoSEQ multiplex PCR. The data show 90,000 to 120,000 clones, under 95% seen once. Sequenced sample: peripheral blood. The receptors were sampled from a woman in her twenties or thirties with acute or convalescent COVID-19.

V and J are TRBV5-6 and TRBJ2-3; the D gene is possibly TRBD1 (6 bases). In germline, CDR1 is SGHDT, CDR2 YYEEEE. Trimming cost V 4 bases and J 2 bases, with 17 bases left between them. The CDR3 is 16 amino acids. The CDR3 sequence is CASSLRQVGYTDTQYF. The CDR3 nucleotides read TGTGCCAGCAGCCTGAGACAGGTGGGGTACACAGATACGCAGTATTTT.

The genes are TRBV10-3 and TRBJ2-1, with D possibly matching TRBD2 (5 bases). The CDR3 loop spans 11 amino acids. Trimming cost V 0 bases and J 13 bases, with 7 bases left between them. Per germline, CDR1 ENHRY and CDR2 SYGVKD. Written as DNA, the CDR3 is TGTGCCATCAGTGAGTCGAGGGATCAGTTCTTC. It specifies CAISESRDQFF.

V and J are TRBV9 and TRBJ2-5; D perhaps matches TRBD1 (5 bases). Germline V gene lookup returns CDR1 SGDLS and CDR2 YYNGEE. The CDR3 is 14 residues long. Trimming took 0 bases from V and 5 from J, leaving 11 bases between them. The chain's CDR3 is CASSVAPGYETQYF. The CDR3 nucleotides are TGTGCCAGCAGCGTAGCTCCAGGGTACGAGACCCAGTACTTC.

The chain employs TRBV11-2 and TRBJ2-5; D gene unclear. CDR3 size: 12 residues. The germline V gene encodes CDR1 SGHAT and CDR2 FQNNGV. The ends were cut back, 5 bases at V and 5 bases at J, with 9 bases in the middle. The CDR3 sequence is CASSGSEETQYF. CDR3 DNA sequence: TGTGCCAGCAGCGGTAGTGAGGAGACCCAGTACTTC.

J is TRBJ2-2 and V is TRBV19, with D tentatively TRBD2 (6 bases). Trimming pared 4 bases from V and 9 bases from J, leaving 21 bases between. The CDR3 runs to 16 residues. In germline, CDR1 is LNHDA, CDR2 SQIVND (reference sequence). DNA of the CDR3: TGTGCCAGTAGTACCCACTCCGGGACTCTAATGCGGGAGCTGTTTTTT. Protein: CASSTHSGTLMRELFF.

The gene calls are TRBV19 and TRBJ1-5; no firm D call. Germline values: CDR1 LNHDA, CDR2 SQIVND (reference sequence). The CDR3 has 13 residues. V gave up 3 bases and J gave up 3 bases, with 6 bases separating them. CDR3 residues: CASSIQDNQPQHF. The CDR3 DNA sequence: TGTGCCAGTAGTATCCAGGACAATCAGCCCCAGCATTTT.

J is TRBJ2-1 and V is TRBV9; 8 bases align to TRBD1. V trimming: 4 bases; J trimming: 3 bases; junction bases outside the gene matches: 6. The germline V gene has CDR1 SGDLS and CDR2 YYNGEE. The CDR3 has 15 residues. The CDR3: CASSTGGLVYNEQFF. CDR3 sequence (DNA): TGTGCCAGCAGCACAGGGGGGCTAGTCTACAATGAGCAGTTCTTC.

The V and J genes are TRBV11-1 and TRBJ2-3; TRBD2 matches at 8 bases. The length of the CDR3 is 15 residues. CDR1 and CDR2 (germline): SGHAT, FQDESV (reference sequence). V was pared by 5 bases and J by 0 bases, with 4 bases of the junction left unmatched. The CDR3 here is CASSPRGGSTDTQYF. As DNA, the CDR3 is TGTGCCAGCAGCCCCCGGGGGGGGAGCACAGATACGCAGTATTTT. The full variable domain, with the rest looked up from reference TRBV11-1 and TRBJ2-3, is EAEVAQSPRYKITEKSQAVAFWCDPISGHATLYWYRQILGQGPELLVQFQDESVVDDSQLPKDRFSAERLKGVDSTLKIQPAELGDSAMYLCASSPRGGSTDTQYFGPGTRLTVL.

J is TRBJ2-3 and V is TRBV7-9, with 8 bases that match TRBD2. The CDR3 spans 16 residues. Germline V gene lookup returns CDR1 SEHNR and CDR2 FQNEAQ (reference sequence). Germline trimming cut 5 bases from V and 4 bases from J; bases unmatched to any gene: 11. The CDR3 is CASSPQSGGVADTQYF. The DNA of the CDR3 is TGTGCCAGCAGCCCCCAGTCCGGGGGGGTAGCAGATACGCAGTATTTT. The variable domain in full, with the rest retrieved from reference TRBV7-9 and TRBJ2-3, is DTGVSQNPRHKITKRGQNVTFRCDPISEHNRLYWYRQTLGQGPEFLTYFQNEAQLEKSRLLSDRFSAERPKGSFSTLEIQRTEQGDSAMYLCASSPQSGGVADTQYFGPGTRLTVL.

The V call is TRBV7-6, the J call TRBJ2-2, with D tentatively TRBD2 (6 bases). The CDR3 has 15 amino acids. V was clipped by 5 bases and J by 3 bases, with 13 bases between them. CDR1 is SGHVS, CDR2 FNYEAQ, per germline. The CDR3 reads CASSLRDSDTGELFF. Written as DNA, the CDR3 is TGTGCCAGCAGCCTCCGGGACTCAGACACCGGGGAGCTGTTTTTT. Full variable domain (missing parts from reference TRBV7-6 and TRBJ2-2): GAGVSQSPRYKVTKRGQDVALRCDPISGHVSLYWYRQALGQGPEFLTYFNYEAQQDKSGLPNDRFSAERPEGSISTLTIQRTEQRDSAMYRCASSLRDSDTGELFFGEGSRLTVL.

This chain links TRBV29-1 with TRBJ1-2; unclear D gene. The CDR3 sequence is 11 residues long. CDR1 and CDR2 (germline): SQVTM, ANQGSEA. V gave up 1 base and J gave up 8 bases, with 8 bases separating them. CDR3 coding DNA: TGCAGCGTTGAAGGAGGGTTCGGCTACACCTTC. It codes for CSVEGGFGYTF.

The J gene is TRBJ2-1, the V gene TRBV2, with 11 bases identical to TRBD1. The J segment lost 7 bases and the V segment lost 6 bases, leaving 5 bases of the junction unmatched. CDR3 length equals 14 residues. Germline V gene lookup returns CDR1 SNHLY and CDR2 FYNNEI. The CDR3 DNA follows: TGTGCCAGCAGGATAGGGACAGGGGGAAATGAGCAGTTCTTC. It yields the protein CASRIGTGGNEQFF. The whole variable domain, remainder taken from reference TRBV2 and TRBJ2-1, is EPEVTQTPSHQVTQMGQEVILRCVPISNHLYFYWYRQILGQKVEFLVSFYNNEISEKSEIFDDQFSVERPDGSNFTLKIRSTKLEDSAMYFCASRIGTGGNEQFFGPGTRLTVL.

The chain has TRBV21-1 and TRBJ1-1; the table's D call TRBD1 went unverified against the DNA. TRBV21-1 is termed a pseudogene. The CDR3 consists of 15 residues. The CDR3 reads CASSKESGQDTEAFF. The CDR3 coding sequence is TGTGCCAGCAGCAAAGAGTCCGGACAGGATACTGAAGCTTTCTTT.

The V gene is TRBV2, the J gene TRBJ1-5; D unclear. Per germline, CDR1 SNHLY and CDR2 FYNNEI. V was cut by 4 bases and J by 0 bases, with 10 bases left in between. There are 15 residues in the CDR3. DNA for the CDR3: TGTGCCAGCAGTGGTTTAGGAGTTAGCAATCAGCCCCAGCATTTT. Translated: CASSGLGVSNQPQHF.

The chain carries TRBV9 and TRBJ2-3; D might be TRBD2 (6 bases). The germline CDR1 and CDR2 sequences are SGDLS and YYNGEE. The V and J ends lost 1 base and 6 bases respectively, with 15 bases between them. CDR3 size: 15 residues. The DNA for the CDR3 is TGTGCCAGCAGCGTACCCGGAGGGCCTGAGGATACGCAGTATTTT. Protein product: CASSVPGGPEDTQYF.

This sequence joins TRBV9 and TRBJ2-5; 9 positions agree with TRBD1. CDR3 length equals 15 residues. The germline gives CDR1 SGDLS, CDR2 YYNGEE. The trim removed 1 base at V and 2 bases at J, leaving 3 bases unmatched. The CDR3 DNA reads TGTGCCAGCAGCGTAAAAGACAGGGGGCAAGAGACCCAGTACTTC. It specifies CASSVKDRGQETQYF.

The CDR3 DNA reads TGTGCCAGCAGACTCCAGGGGGCAGGGTATGGCTACACCTTC. It is translated as CASRLQGAGYGYTF. The V and J genes are TRBV6-5 and TRBJ1-2, with TRBD1 identical over 8 bases. Germline CDR1 reads MNHEY; CDR2 reads SVGAGI. After removal of 6 bases from V and 5 bases from J, the junction contained 8 bases not matched to a gene. This CDR3 has 14 residues.

This clone was seen once. In DNA form, the CDR3 reads TGTGCCAGTAGTATAGTTTTCTCGAGGGCAGGGGGGTCAAATGAGCAGTTCTTC. As protein: CASSIVFSRAGGSNEQFF. The chain couples TRBV19 to TRBJ2-1; the D gene is possibly TRBD1 (7 bases). The germline V gene has CDR1 LNHDA and CDR2 SQIVND (reference sequence). Trimming took 1 base from V and 7 from J, leaving 23 bases between them. The CDR3 consists of 18 residues.